The 25 T cell receptor beta chains below come from one sample, sequenced in a study of identical twins. From the 5' RACE reads, TCRdb called clonotypes with MiXCR, one entry per CDR3 protein. The sample includes about 200,000 distinct CDR3 sequences, less than 9.5% seen only once; the top ten take 4% to 6%. The sequenced material came from memory (CD45RO+) T cells sorted from blood. These receptors were obtained from a woman under 30 in good health.

This clonotype was detected a few times. The chain links TRBV20-1 to TRBJ2-1; 10 nucleotides match TRBD2. V dropped 6 bases and J dropped 4; count of bases not matched to a gene: 9. CDR3 length: 15 amino acids. Germline V gene lookup returns CDR1 DFQATT and CDR2 SNEGSKA (reference sequence). Here the CDR3 DNA reads TGCAGTGCGCCGACCCTAGCGGGAGTTTACAATGAGCAGTTCTTC. Translating gives CSAPTLAGVYNEQFF.

To note about this clonotype: Since a much larger clone is just one base distant, this may be a read error. The chain joins TRBV12-3 or TRBV12-4 to TRBJ2-1; the D gene could be TRBD1 or TRBD2 (5 bases each). The CDR3 sequence is 14 residues long. V was pared by 5 bases and J by 6 bases, with 14 bases between. CDR3 bases: TGTGCCAGCAGTCTGAAGAGGGGAACCAATGAGCAGTTCTTC. Translation gives CASSLKRGTNEQFF.

The CDR3, as DNA: TGCGCCAGCAGCCAAGTCCGACTAGCGGGAAGCACAGATACGCAGTATTTT. Residues: CASSQVRLAGSTDTQYF. The rearrangement links TRBV4-1 to TRBJ2-3; 11 nucleotides agree with TRBD2. V was pared by 1 base and J by 0 bases, with 3 bases of the junction left unmatched. Germline CDR1 reads MGHRA; CDR2 reads YSYEKL. CDR3 size: 17 residues.

This clonotype came up a few times. The chain employs TRBV7-2 and TRBJ1-2; D is unclear. Germline lookup yields CDR1 SGHTA and CDR2 FQGNSA. The CDR3 has 15 residues. V was trimmed by 6 bases and J by 6 bases, leaving 20 bases between them. CDR3 sequence reads: CASRPHGGPIDGYTF. The CDR3 DNA is TGTGCCAGCAGACCACATGGAGGCCCTATTGATGGCTACACCTTC.

The J gene is TRBJ1-2, the V gene TRBV3-1; TRBD1 matches at 9 bases. This CDR3 has 18 residues. Trimming removed 4 bases from V and 5 bases from J; junction bases left unmatched: 17. CDR1 and CDR2 from the germline V gene are LGHDT and YNNKEL (reference sequence). The CDR3 DNA sequence: TGTGCCAGCAGCCGATGGACAGGGGATATCGGAGGACAGTATGGCTACACCTTC. Protein: CASSRWTGDIGGQYGYTF.

This clonotype was counted only a few times. The chain has TRBV7-2 and TRBJ2-7; 11 bases agree with TRBD2. Trimming at V came to 3 bases and at J to 2 bases, leaving 9 bases not matched to a gene. CDR3 length: 17 amino acids. The germline V gene encodes CDR1 SGHTA and CDR2 FQGNSA. The CDR3: CASSFFSLAGGTYEQYF. Written as DNA, the CDR3 is TGTGCCAGCAGCTTTTTTTCCCTAGCGGGAGGTACCTACGAGCAGTACTTC.

This clonotype was seen a few times. The chain combines TRBV2 with TRBJ2-7; 7 positions match TRBD1. The ends lost 5 bases at V and 0 bases at J; junction bases unmatched: 4. CDR1 and CDR2 (germline): SNHLY, FYNNEI. The CDR3 has 14 residues. The CDR3 bases are TGTGCCAGCAGTTACAGGGGTACCTCCTACGAGCAGTACTTC. It codes for CASSYRGTSYEQYF.

This clonotype was seen a few times. The chain combines TRBV6-2 or TRBV6-3 with TRBJ2-2, with TRBD1 identical over 9 bases. With V trimmed by 10 bases and J by 6 bases, 9 bases remained unmatched. This CDR3 spans 14 amino acids. Germline-derived CDR1 and CDR2 are MNHEY and SVGEGT. In nucleotides, the CDR3 is TGTGCCATATCCGGGACAGGGAGGGCCGGGGAGCTGTTTTTT. It specifies CAISGTGRAGELFF.

This clonotype showed up just a few times. V and J are TRBV7-2 and TRBJ2-5; 8 bases align to TRBD2. The germline gives CDR1 SGHTA, CDR2 FQGNSA. The CDR3 totals 14 residues. V was clipped by 7 bases and J by 6 bases; unmatched bases: 10. Here the CDR3 DNA reads TGTGCCAGCACCCGGGGGGGGGACCGGAAGACCCAGTACTTC. Protein: CASTRGGDRKTQYF.

The gene calls are TRBV7-4 and TRBJ2-2; 11 bases agree with TRBD2. The germline V gene has CDR1 SGHVT and CDR2 SQSDAQ. J was trimmed by 1 base and V by 9 bases; bases with no gene match: 1. The CDR3 consists of 14 residues. This chain's CDR3 is CARGLAVNTGELFF. CDR3 bases: TGTGCCAGGGGACTAGCGGTGAACACCGGGGAGCTGTTTTTT.

J is TRBJ2-1 and V is TRBV19, with 8 bases lining up with TRBD1. V trimming: 4 bases; J trimming: 7 bases; junction bases outside the gene matches: 9. The length of the CDR3 is 15 residues. Germline V gene lookup returns CDR1 LNHDA and CDR2 SQIVND (reference sequence). CDR3 bases: TGTGCCAGTAGTACCCCAGGGGGCATAGGGAATGAGCAGTTCTTC. Translation gives CASSTPGGIGNEQFF.

This rearrangement joins TRBV4-3 to TRBJ1-6, with D possibly matching TRBD1 (6 bases). V was clipped by 5 bases and J by 6 bases, with 11 bases between them. Germline V lookup: CDR1 LGHNA, CDR2 YSLEER. This CDR3 has 14 residues. The CDR3 region is CASSSDSPNSPLHF. The CDR3 DNA is TGCGCCAGCAGCTCGGACAGTCCTAATTCACCCCTCCACTTT.

At least ten counts were recorded for this clonotype. This chain connects TRBV12-3 or TRBV12-4 to TRBJ2-4; 7 nucleotides match TRBD1. This CDR3 comprises 14 residues. The J segment lost 5 bases and the V segment lost 8 bases, leaving 9 bases of the junction unmatched. CDR3 in DNA: TGTGCCAGCGGGAATTTAGGGGGCCAAAACATTCAGTACTTC. Amino acids: CASGNLGGQNIQYF.

This clonotype showed up just a few times. The chain employs TRBV6-5 and TRBJ2-1, with D hard to call. With 4 bases removed from V and 13 bases from J, the gap between germline ends came to 11 bases. This CDR3 region has 11 residues. Germline values: CDR1 MNHEY, CDR2 SVGAGI. CDR3 region: CASSFGRIQFF. In DNA form, the CDR3 reads TGTGCCAGCAGTTTTGGACGAATTCAGTTCTTC.

This clonotype was picked up one time. The DNA of the CDR3 is TGTGCCAGCAGCTTAATACGGGGCACCGGGGAGCTGTTTTTT. Protein product: CASSLIRGTGELFF. J is TRBJ2-2 and V is TRBV7-9; TRBD2 might be the D (5 bases). CDR1 is SEHNR, CDR2 FQNEAQ, per germline (reference sequence). Trimming cost V 2 bases and J 4 bases, with 8 bases left between them. The CDR3 has 14 residues. Looking up the rest from reference TRBV7-9 and TRBJ2-2 gives the full variable domain: DTGVSQNPRHKITKRGQNVTFRCDPISEHNRLYWYRQTLGQGPEFLTYFQNEAQLEKSRLLSDRFSAERPKGSFSTLEIQRTEQGDSAMYLCASSLIRGTGELFFGEGSRLTVL.

This clonotype came up a few times. This chain uses TRBV10-3 with TRBJ2-1; 12 bases are a match to TRBD2. Germline V gene sequence: CDR1 ENHRY, CDR2 SYGVKD. This CDR3 is 15 amino acids long. V lost 2 bases and J lost 5; bases outside the gene matches: 1. In DNA form, the CDR3 reads TGTGCCATCAGTGAGCTAGCGGGAGGGCACAATGAGCAGTTCTTC. It translates to CAISELAGGHNEQFF.

The gene calls are TRBV3-1 and TRBJ2-7; D gene ambiguous. The CDR3 covers 13 residues. The ends were cut back, 4 bases at V and 3 bases at J, with 10 bases in the middle. Germline V gene data show CDR1 as LGHDT and CDR2 as YNNKEL (reference sequence). The CDR3 protein is CASSPGSNYEQYF. As DNA, the CDR3 is TGTGCCAGCAGCCCCGGGTCCAACTACGAGCAGTACTTC.

This clonotype turned up a few times. The rearrangement joins TRBV7-2 to TRBJ1-5; tentative D call: TRBD1 (6 bases). The CDR3 runs 15 residues. Trimming removed 5 bases at V and 3 bases at J, with 14 bases between. The germline V gene has CDR1 SGHTA and CDR2 FQGNSA. The CDR3 DNA sequence: TGTGCCAGCAGCAAGACAGGCCAATACAATCAGCCCCAGCATTTT. Translating gives CASSKTGQYNQPQHF.

The CDR3 DNA follows: TGTGCCTGGAGCGGGGGACTAGCGGGGGTCCTAGGGAGGTACAATGAGCAGTTCTTC. The encoded protein is CAWSGGLAGVLGRYNEQFF. V usage is TRBV30 and J usage is TRBJ2-1; 14 nucleotides match TRBD2. CDR1 and CDR2 (germline): GTSNPN, SVGIG (reference sequence). The CDR3 loop spans 19 amino acids. Trimming cost V 3 bases and J 4 bases; bases outside gene matches: 14.

V and J are TRBV20-1 and TRBJ2-5; D is ambiguous. V was clipped by 3 bases and J by 8 bases, with 16 bases between them. The CDR3 is 13 amino acids. The germline V gene has CDR1 DFQATT and CDR2 SNEGSKA (reference sequence). CDR3 in DNA: TGCAGTGCTAGTATGGGAATTATACTCACCCAGTACTTC. Translating gives CSASMGIILTQYF.

Only a few counts were recorded for this clonotype. The chain has TRBV15 and TRBJ2-1, with 7 bases identical to TRBD1. J gave up 7 bases and V 8 bases, and 17 bases lay outside the gene matches. Germline V gene sequence: CDR1 LNHNV, CDR2 YYDKDF (reference sequence). This CDR3 has 16 residues. The CDR3 DNA follows: TGTGCCACCCGATCACTAAGGGGGCCTCCCAATAATGAGCAGTTCTTC. Protein: CATRSLRGPPNNEQFF.

This chain joins TRBV12-3 or TRBV12-4 and TRBJ2-1; possible D gene TRBD2, 6 bases. The V end lost 1 base, the J end lost 7 bases, and 14 bases lay between the germline ends. The CDR3 loop spans 15 amino acids. The CDR3 loop is CASSLDPARGNEQFF. The CDR3 DNA reads TGTGCCAGCAGTTTAGATCCCGCCCGGGGGAATGAGCAGTTCTTC.

The chain uses TRBV7-9 and TRBJ2-7; D might be TRBD1 (5 bases). The CDR3 sequence is 13 residues long. The germline CDR1 and CDR2 sequences are SEHNR and FQNEAQ (reference sequence). Trimming pared 7 bases from V and 2 bases from J, leaving 12 bases between. The CDR3: CASTLGQTYEQYF. CDR3 in DNA: TGTGCCAGCACGCTAGGACAAACCTACGAGCAGTACTTC. Looking up the rest from reference TRBV7-9 and TRBJ2-7 gives the full variable domain: DTGVSQNPRHKITKRGQNVTFRCDPISEHNRLYWYRQTLGQGPEFLTYFQNEAQLEKSRLLSDRFSAERPKGSFSTLEIQRTEQGDSAMYLCASTLGQTYEQYFGPGTRLTVT.

The rearrangement joins TRBV27 to TRBJ2-2; no reliable D call. The CDR3 loop spans 12 amino acids. Trimming cost V 3 bases and J 6 bases, with 5 bases left between them. Germline V lookup: CDR1 MNHEY, CDR2 SMNVEV (reference sequence). CDR3 sequence reads: CASSFLSGELFF. CDR3 DNA sequence: TGTGCCAGCAGTTTCCTATCCGGGGAGCTGTTTTTT.

This clonotype appeared a single time. This chain connects TRBV9 to TRBJ1-1; D not certain. The CDR3 totals 13 residues. The germline V and J ends were trimmed by 0 bases and 10 bases, with 13 bases remaining between them. Germline V lookup: CDR1 SGDLS, CDR2 YYNGEE. The CDR3, as DNA: TGTGCCAGCAGCGTAGAGGCAGGCGGTGCAGCTTTCTTT. Protein product: CASSVEAGGAAFF.